This is a list of T cell receptor beta chains from one sample in a study of blood T cell repertoires in COVID-19. Libraries were prepared by immunoSEQ multiplex PCR; TCRdb keeps only in-frame clonotypes and omits some of them. This sample has approximately 300,000 clones; around 90% occur once, and the top ten carry around 2.2%. The source material was peripheral blood. These receptors came from a woman in her 50s who had recovered from COVID-19. CDR3s include the opening cysteine and the closing phenylalanine or tryptophan. The D gene is left open where the match is weak.

V: TRBV4-3; J: TRBJ2-5; D: NA; CDR3: CASSLLTGNMETQYF
V: TRBV19; J: TRBJ1-1; D: NA; CDR3: CASSTPPDRLGDTEAFF
V: TRBV6-5; J: TRBJ1-2; D: NA; CDR3: CASTPGTNGYTF
V: TRBV9; J: TRBJ2-1; D: TRBD1; CDR3: CASSVKWGTGDDEQFF
V: TRBV7-2; J: TRBJ1-5; D: TRBD1; CDR3: CASSLGQRNQPQHF
V: TRBV6-6; J: TRBJ1-6; D: TRBD1; CDR3: CASYPGQRSYNSPLHF
V: TRBV5-5; J: TRBJ2-4; D: NA; CDR3: CASSSASQPRGIQYF
V: TRBV6-1; J: TRBJ2-7; D: TRBD1; CDR3: CASSDNVGTGVYF
V: TRBV1; J: TRBJ2-1; D: NA; CDR3: CTSSPAGRTSGYNEQFF
V: TRBV5-1; J: TRBJ2-7; D: NA; CDR3: CASSAGFSGNEQYF
V: TRBV28; J: TRBJ2-7; D: NA; CDR3: CASSLVGAHEQYF
V: TRBV15; J: TRBJ1-3; D: NA; CDR3: CATSRGDAGGNTIYF
V: TRBV9; J: TRBJ1-1; D: NA; CDR3: CASSFRGTEAFF
V: TRBV6-5; J: TRBJ1-4; D: NA; CDR3: CASSYTGREDEKLFF
V: TRBV5-1; J: TRBJ2-7; D: TRBD2; CDR3: CASSLAAGDLYEQYF
V: TRBV10-1; J: TRBJ2-6; D: TRBD1; CDR3: CARLPTQDRGFAGANVLTF
V: TRBV14; J: TRBJ1-1; D: NA; CDR3: CASSQAGGGGTEAFF
V: TRBV19; J: TRBJ1-5; D: TRBD1; CDR3: CASRLLGQGVNQPQHF
V: TRBV6-2/TRBV6-3; J: TRBJ2-3; D: TRBD2; CDR3: CASSGPLAGGTDTQYF
V: TRBV7-8; J: TRBJ1-2; D: TRBD1; CDR3: CASSLAGTVYGYTF
V: TRBV7-8; J: TRBJ2-7; D: NA; CDR3: CASSLAGLANEQYF
V: TRBV7-2; J: TRBJ2-7; D: NA; CDR3: CASSQLALRGYEQYF
V: TRBV27; J: TRBJ1-5; D: NA; CDR3: CASSLRQPGNQPQHF
V: TRBV30; J: TRBJ1-5; D: TRBD1; CDR3: CAWSLTGQGWRQPQHF
V: TRBV9; J: TRBJ2-2; D: TRBD2; CDR3: CASSRRTSGGPSTGELFF
V: TRBV6-5; J: TRBJ2-2; D: TRBD2; CDR3: CASTRLAGNTGELFF
V: TRBV11-2; J: TRBJ2-7; D: NA; CDR3: CASSLGRWQESYEQYF
V: TRBV5-1; J: TRBJ1-3; D: NA; CDR3: CASSLAGGAGNTIYF
V: TRBV25-1; J: TRBJ1-2; D: TRBD1; CDR3: CASSDRDRVYGYTF
V: TRBV10-2; J: TRBJ1-1; D: NA; CDR3: CASSDTSGAFF
V: TRBV2; J: TRBJ1-1; D: NA; CDR3: CASTLEGDSTEAFF
V: TRBV29-1; J: TRBJ1-1; D: NA; CDR3: CSVGPGWGMNTEAFF
V: TRBV6-5; J: TRBJ2-1; D: TRBD1; CDR3: CASTTLSGGYNEQFF
V: TRBV6-2/TRBV6-3; J: TRBJ1-2; D: NA; CDR3: CASSYLPGRLSGYTF
V: TRBV6-6; J: TRBJ2-1; D: TRBD2; CDR3: CASSRPLGIGTSGRGRFPSGQFF
V: TRBV28; J: TRBJ1-1; D: NA; CDR3: CASSFPGFRELWDTEAFF
V: TRBV27; J: TRBJ1-2; D: NA; CDR3: CASSLSTGNYGYTF
V: TRBV28; J: TRBJ1-4; D: TRBD1; CDR3: CASCGTGPGVATNEKLFF
V: TRBV29-1; J: TRBJ1-2; D: NA; CDR3: CSVDAGSYGYTF
V: TRBV5-1; J: TRBJ2-7; D: NA; CDR3: CASTLGGKTYEQYF
V: TRBV6-4; J: TRBJ1-5; D: TRBD1; CDR3: CASSDSKDRGEWAQHF
V: TRBV5-1; J: TRBJ1-6; D: NA; CDR3: CASSLGGYGNSPLHF
V: TRBV6-5; J: TRBJ1-1; D: NA; CDR3: CASLRGWIDTEAFF
V: TRBV5-6; J: TRBJ2-2; D: NA; CDR3: CASSWRQVIDTGELFF
V: TRBV29-1; J: TRBJ2-1; D: TRBD1; CDR3: CSVGTGNEQFF
V: TRBV28; J: TRBJ1-4; D: NA; CDR3: CASRKQGGRNEKLFF
V: TRBV9; J: TRBJ2-7; D: NA; CDR3: CASSVAGRGYEQYF
V: TRBV18; J: TRBJ2-5; D: TRBD2; CDR3: CASSPPTGSGGGETQYF
V: TRBV19; J: TRBJ2-7; D: TRBD1; CDR3: CASSTYGQGGYEQYF
V: TRBV29-1; J: TRBJ1-2; D: NA; CDR3: CSVADTHYTF
V: TRBV5-4; J: TRBJ2-2; D: TRBD2; CDR3: CASSLASGNTGELFF
V: TRBV4-3; J: TRBJ2-3; D: NA; CDR3: CASSLLGLSTDTQYF
V: TRBV7-9; J: TRBJ2-6; D: NA; CDR3: CASSDQDRHSGANVLTF
V: TRBV18; J: TRBJ1-5; D: NA; CDR3: CASSGQYNQPQHF
V: TRBV4-2; J: TRBJ2-1; D: TRBD1; CDR3: CASSQVQGEVNEQFF